The 27 T cell receptor beta chains below were found in one sample sequenced in a study of shared clonotypes between healthy human individuals. Data came from immunoSEQ multiplex PCR; TCRdb stores just in-frame clones and leaves some out. The top ten clones hold around 0.61% of a sample with about 1.1 million clones, 75% to 85% of them seen once. Sequences were obtained from memory CD4+ T cells from PBMCs. The subset here: CD45RA-negative fraction. These receptors were taken from a man younger than 35 in good health. Some clones in this sample may be carry-over from other donors' samples.

V gene TRBV6-6 combines with J gene TRBJ2-1; the D gene could be TRBD1 or TRBD2 (6 bases each). Germline V gene lookup returns CDR1 MNHNY and CDR2 SVGAGI (reference sequence). The CDR3 runs to 16 residues. Trimming removed 0 bases from V and 0 bases from J, with 9 bases in between. The CDR3 nucleotides read TGTGCCAGCAGTTACTCAGGGGGGTTCTCCTACAATGAGCAGTTCTTC. Its protein product is CASSYSGGFSYNEQFF.

The chain links TRBV7-2 to TRBJ2-3; no clear D. Germline V CDR1 and CDR2: SGHTA, FQGNSA. The CDR3 contains 13 residues. Between the trimmed V and J ends, which lost 3 bases and 5 bases, there was a span of 9 bases. The CDR3 DNA reads TGTGCCAGCAGCTTTGGGCCCGGAGATACGCAGTATTTT. Translation gives CASSFGPGDTQYF.

V and J are TRBV18 and TRBJ2-1; D ambiguous. Trimming left V 2 bases short and J 4 bases short, with 6 bases between. Germline CDR1 is KGHSH and CDR2 is LQKENI. The CDR3 spans 13 residues. CDR3 nucleotides: TGTGCCAGCTCACCAACACGGTACAATGAGCAGTTCTTC. Translated: CASSPTRYNEQFF. Complete variable domain (other parts from reference TRBV18 and TRBJ2-1): NAGVMQNPRHLVRRRGQEARLRCSPMKGHSHVYWYRQLPEEGLKFMVYLQKENIIDESGMPKERFSAEFPKEGPSILRIQQVVRGDSAAYFCASSPTRYNEQFFGPGTRLTVL.

The rearrangement links TRBV6-1 to TRBJ1-1, with no clear D. CDR3 size: 13 residues. Germline V lookup: CDR1 MNHNS, CDR2 SASEGT. The V gene lost 1 base and the J gene lost 10 bases, with 13 bases spanning the gap. The CDR3 sequence: CASSEENLRRAFF. CDR3 in DNA: TGTGCCAGCAGTGAAGAGAACCTAAGGAGAGCTTTCTTT.

CDR3 protein: CASSLVDSPREEQYF. CDR3 nucleotide sequence: TGTGCCAGCAGCTTAGTGGATTCGCCGAGGGAGGAGCAGTACTTC. The rearrangement joins TRBV7-9 to TRBJ2-7, with D possibly matching TRBD2 (5 bases). From germline, CDR1 is SEHNR and CDR2 FQNEAQ (reference sequence). The V gene lost 1 base and the J gene lost 7 bases, with 17 bases spanning the gap. This CDR3 is 15 amino acids long. Filled out from reference TRBV7-9 and TRBJ2-7, the complete variable domain reads DTGVSQNPRHKITKRGQNVTFRCDPISEHNRLYWYRQTLGQGPEFLTYFQNEAQLEKSRLLSDRFSAERPKGSFSTLEIQRTEQGDSAMYLCASSLVDSPREEQYFGPGTRLTVT.

Concerning this clone itself: It may be a read error: a sequence one base away is much more abundant. The chain uses TRBV28 and TRBJ1-1; 7 positions agree with TRBD1. V shed 2 bases and J 0 bases; nucleotides not matched to a gene: 0. Germline V lookup: CDR1 MDHEN, CDR2 SYDVKM. The CDR3 length is 14 residues. The CDR3 DNA reads TGTGCCAGCAGTTTAGGGACAGTGAACACTGAAGCTTTCTTT. Its protein is CASSLGTVNTEAFF.

V and J are TRBV7-9 and TRBJ1-1; D possibly corresponds to TRBD1 (6 bases). From germline, CDR1 is SEHNR and CDR2 FQNEAQ (reference sequence). This CDR3 spans 16 amino acids. Between the trimmed V and J ends, which lost 2 bases and 1 base, there was a span of 14 bases. CDR3 in DNA: TGTGCCAGCAGCTTACAGGCAGGGGCGAGGAACACTGAAGCTTTCTTT. Amino acids: CASSLQAGARNTEAFF. Drawing the rest from reference TRBV7-9 and TRBJ1-1, the complete variable domain is DTGVSQNPRHKITKRGQNVTFRCDPISEHNRLYWYRQTLGQGPEFLTYFQNEAQLEKSRLLSDRFSAERPKGSFSTLEIQRTEQGDSAMYLCASSLQAGARNTEAFFGQGTRLTVV.

The chain is built from TRBV15 and TRBJ2-7, with D hard to call. This CDR3 spans 13 amino acids. CDR1 and CDR2 (germline): LNHNV, YYDKDF (reference sequence). The V gene lost 0 bases and the J gene lost 5 bases, with 8 bases spanning the gap. The CDR3 loop is CATSRDGRNEQYF. The CDR3 DNA is TGTGCCACCAGCAGAGATGGACGGAACGAGCAGTACTTC.

The J gene is TRBJ1-2, the V gene TRBV6-5, with a tentative D call TRBD1 (5 bases). V shed 0 bases and J shed 2 bases, with 13 bases lying between them. The germline V gene has CDR1 MNHEY and CDR2 SVGAGI. The CDR3 has 16 residues. The CDR3 bases are TGTGCCAGCAGTTACTCGGGGACCACGAGCAACTATGGCTACACCTTC. This encodes CASSYSGTTSNYGYTF.

The rearrangement joins TRBV14 to TRBJ2-5; TRBD1 is a possible D gene (6 bases). The germline V gene has CDR1 SGHDN and CDR2 FVKESK. The V and J ends lost 4 bases and 1 base respectively, with 10 bases between them. The CDR3 length is 14 residues. The CDR3 spells CASSPRQVQETQYF. The CDR3 DNA reads as TGTGCCAGCAGCCCTCGACAGGTCCAAGAGACCCAGTACTTC.

The chain employs TRBV4-2 and TRBJ2-1; 10 nucleotides agree with TRBD1. This CDR3 is built from 16 residues. The germline V gene has CDR1 LGHNA and CDR2 YNFKEQ. J gave up 2 bases and V 1 base, and 2 bases lay outside the gene matches. The CDR3 bases are TGTGCCAGCAGCCAAGCCGGGACAGGGGCCTACAATGAGCAGTTCTTC. This encodes CASSQAGTGAYNEQFF.

The sample holds a few counts of this clone. V and J are TRBV2 and TRBJ1-5; 7 nucleotides match TRBD1. The CDR3 length is 16 residues. V shed 2 bases, J shed 2 bases, and the junction held 6 bases outside the gene matches. Germline CDR1 and CDR2: SNHLY and FYNNEI. As DNA, the CDR3 is TGTGCCAGCAGTGAAAGGGCTGGACAGGGCAATCAGCCCCAGCATTTT. This sequence encodes CASSERAGQGNQPQHF.

J is TRBJ1-5 and V is TRBV10-3; 7 nucleotides align to TRBD1. This CDR3 contains 16 residues. V trimming: 4 bases; J trimming: 0 bases; junction bases outside the gene matches: 6. The germline V gene encodes CDR1 ENHRY and CDR2 SYGVKD. CDR3 nucleotides: TGTGCCATCAGTGCCGGGACAGCCACTAGCAATCAGCCCCAGCATTTT. This sequence encodes CAISAGTATSNQPQHF.

This clone was seen ten or more times. The CDR3 region has the DNA TGCGCCAGCAGCTCTCCCCAGGGGAGCAAGGAGGCTGGCTATGGCTACACCTTC. This translates into CASSSPQGSKEAGYGYTF. The rearrangement uses TRBV5-1 and TRBJ1-2; D is possibly TRBD1 (6 bases). The CDR3 has 18 residues. V shed 3 bases and J shed 4 bases, with 25 bases lying between them. Germline lookup yields CDR1 SGHRS and CDR2 YFSETQ.

A few counts support this clone. V and J are TRBV7-8 and TRBJ2-2, with unresolved D. CDR3 length: 18 amino acids. Trimming stripped 5 bases from V and 5 bases from J, with 24 bases between. Germline CDR1 and CDR2: SGHVS and FQNEAQ. The CDR3 region has the DNA TGTGCCAGCAGCCCGCCCCTTCGGACGAGCCTTTTGACCGGGGAGCTGTTTTTT. Protein: CASSPPLRTSLLTGELFF.

The chain carries TRBV4-2 and TRBJ2-6, with D uncertain. There are 16 residues in the CDR3. The V gene lost 0 bases and the J gene lost 0 bases, with 6 bases spanning the gap. From germline, CDR1 is LGHNA and CDR2 YNFKEQ. The CDR3 sequence is CASSQDWVSGANVLTF. The CDR3 DNA sequence: TGTGCCAGCAGCCAAGATTGGGTCTCTGGGGCCAACGTCCTGACTTTC.

This chain links TRBV30 with TRBJ2-6; D not certain. V was clipped by 1 base and J by 2 bases, with 9 bases between them. In germline, CDR1 is GTSNPN, CDR2 SVGIG (reference sequence). The CDR3 consists of 15 residues. In DNA form, the CDR3 reads TGTGCCTGGAGTGATGCACCGCCTGGGGCCAACGTCCTGACTTTC. This encodes CAWSDAPPGANVLTF.

About this clone: Other DNA sequences in the same sample also yield this CDR3. The chain couples TRBV7-2 to TRBJ1-3; 10 bases match TRBD1. CDR1 is SGHTA, CDR2 FQGNSA, per germline. The CDR3 consists of 15 residues. Unmatched junction bases numbered 1, after V lost 3 bases and J lost 2 bases. This CDR3 reads CASSLTGGAGNTIYF. The CDR3 DNA is TGTGCCAGCAGCTTGACAGGGGGCGCTGGAAACACCATATATTTT.

The CDR3 spells CASSRGRGEPQHF. The CDR3 DNA sequence: TGTGCCAGCAGCCGAGGTCGCGGGGAGCCCCAGCATTTT. This rearrangement joins TRBV4-2 to TRBJ1-5, with no clear D. The CDR3 sequence is 13 residues long. Germline V gene lookup returns CDR1 LGHNA and CDR2 YNFKEQ. The V end lost 4 bases, the J end lost 8 bases, and 12 bases lay between the germline ends.

The chain links TRBV7-6 to TRBJ2-7; a possible D gene is TRBD2 (5 bases). The ends were cut back, 5 bases at V and 0 bases at J, with 14 bases in the middle. Germline V gene lookup returns CDR1 SGHVS and CDR2 FNYEAQ. The CDR3 runs to 15 residues. The CDR3 DNA follows: TGTGCCAGCAGCCAAAGATCGGGGTCCTCCTACGAGCAGTACTTC. Translated, it gives CASSQRSGSSYEQYF.

The table lists this clone with a few counts. The rearrangement joins TRBV6-5 to TRBJ1-4; D unresolved. This CDR3 has 11 residues. V lost 6 bases and J 6 bases, leaving 5 bases between the germline ends. Germline CDR1 MNHEY, CDR2 SVGAGI. CDR3 bases: TGTGCCAGCAGGGTTGATGAAAAACTGTTTTTT. This encodes CASRVDEKLFF.

This clone was observed once. This chain uses TRBV15 with TRBJ2-2; 12 positions agree with TRBD2. The length of the CDR3 is 18 residues. V was pared by 6 bases and J by 0 bases, with 8 bases of the junction left unmatched. CDR1 is LNHNV and CDR2 is YYDKDF in the germline V gene (reference sequence). For the CDR3, the DNA is TGTGCCACCAGAGTAACGACTAGCGGGAGACCGAACACCGGGGAGCTGTTTTTT. Its translation is CATRVTTSGRPNTGELFF. The complete variable domain, with remaining parts taken from reference TRBV15 and TRBJ2-2, reads DAMVIQNPRYQVTQFGKPVTLSCSQTLNHNVMYWYQQKSSQAPKLLFHYYDKDFNNEADTPDNFQSRRPNTSFCFLDIRSPGLGDTAMYLCATRVTTSGRPNTGELFFGEGSRLTVL.

The chain recombines TRBV5-6 with TRBJ2-7, with D possibly being TRBD2 (7 bases). The V end was cut by 0 bases, the J end by 5 bases, with 12 bases between. Germline assignment: CDR1 SGHDT and CDR2 YYEEEE. There are 14 residues in the CDR3. This CDR3 is CASSLVGGAHEQYF. The CDR3 DNA reads TGTGCCAGCAGCTTGGTTGGGGGGGCCCACGAGCAGTACTTC.

There are a few counts of this clone. V is TRBV4-2 and J is TRBJ2-1; 7 nucleotides line up with TRBD1. Germline CDR1 reads LGHNA; CDR2 reads YNFKEQ. The CDR3 is 16 residues long. The V gene end was trimmed by 1 base and the J gene end by 5 bases; junction bases not matched to a gene: 8. For the CDR3, the DNA is TGTGCCAGCAGCCAAGCCCAAATAGGGACAGACAATGAGCAGTTCTTC. Protein sequence: CASSQAQIGTDNEQFF.

The V gene is TRBV7-2, the J gene TRBJ2-5; D may be TRBD1 (6 bases). The CDR3 has 15 residues. Germline V CDR1 and CDR2: SGHTA, FQGNSA. Deletions cut 4 bases from V and 5 bases from J, with 17 bases between. DNA for the CDR3: TGTGCCAGCAGCTCTAGACAGGAGGTCGGCGAGACCCAGTACTTC. The encoded protein is CASSSRQEVGETQYF.

This clone was seen once. Different DNA sequences within this sample yield the same CDR3. This chain uses TRBV5-1 with TRBJ2-7, with D possibly being TRBD1 or TRBD2 (5 bases each). The CDR3 totals 14 residues. Germline V gives CDR1 SGHRS, CDR2 YFSETQ. The ends were cut back, 1 base at V and 0 bases at J, with 8 bases in the middle. CDR3 in amino acids: CASSLSGSSYEQYF. The CDR3 nucleotides are TGCGCCAGCAGCTTGTCAGGGAGCTCCTACGAGCAGTACTTC. The whole variable domain, remainder taken from reference TRBV5-1 and TRBJ2-7, is KAGVTQTPRYLIKTRGQQVTLSCSPISGHRSVSWYQQTPGQGLQFLFEYFSETQRNKGNFPGRFSGRQFSNSRSEMNVSTLELGDSALYLCASSLSGSSYEQYFGPGTRLTVT.

The chain has TRBV30 and TRBJ1-4; D perhaps matches TRBD1 (5 bases). Germline loops: CDR1 GTSNPN, CDR2 SVGIG (reference sequence). V lost 0 bases and J lost 10, with 15 bases in between. The CDR3 extends over 14 amino acids. The CDR3 reads CAWSVGLGPGKLFF. For the CDR3, the DNA is TGTGCCTGGAGTGTGGGGCTAGGGCCTGGAAAACTGTTTTTT. The whole variable domain, filled in from reference TRBV30 and TRBJ1-4, reads SQTIHQWPATLVQPVGSPLSLECTVEGTSNPNLYWYRQAAGRGLQLLFYSVGIGQISSEVPQNLSASRPQDRQFILSSKKLLLSDSGFYLCAWSVGLGPGKLFFGSGTQLSVL.